The present T cell receptor beta chain was sequenced within a study of cytomegalovirus exposure and HLA in healthy donors. A note on this clone: The antigen remains undetermined.

Clones were sequenced by immunoSEQ multiplex PCR, and TCRdb holds only the in-frame ones, with some missing. The sample has about 82,000 clones, roughly 96% seen once. Findings and limits, study-wide: Through in vitro validation, a few CMV-associated chains were shown to be specific for CMV antigens. There were fewer than 200 TCR beta chains listed as cytomegalovirus-associated. The classifier reportedly diagnosed cytomegalovirus status with high sensitivity and specificity.

V dropped 2 bases and J dropped 1 base, with 5 bases sitting between them. Germline lookup yields CDR1 WNHNN and CDR2 SYGVQD (reference sequence). There are 13 residues in the CDR3. The source material was PBMCs. The clonotype was recovered from a woman in her late teens or twenties in good health and CMV-seronegative. J is TRBJ1-1 and V is TRBV10-1; no clear D. This CDR3 reads CASSETGNTEAFF. CDR3 bases: TGCGCCAGCAGTGAGACCGGGAACACTGAAGCTTTCTTT.